This entry concerns a single T cell receptor beta chain. Germline V gene sequence: CDR1 SNHLY, CDR2 FYNNEI. The CDR3 contains 15 residues. Trimming cost V 2 bases and J 0 bases, with 8 bases left between them. The record originates from a study of T cells in tumors after PD-1 blockade. On the study more broadly: Treatment was either pembrolizumab 200 mg every 3 weeks or cemiplimab 350 mg every 2 weeks. Some patients also took daily vismodegib 150 mg during anti-PD-1 treatment.

Assay: immunoSEQ multiplex PCR; the TCRdb copy retains only in-frame clones and omits some. The sample includes around 25,000 clones, 70% to 85% of them seen just once. The chain uses TRBV2 and TRBJ1-5; D not certain. This sequence was found in a human donor with basal cell carcinoma. The material sequenced was PBMCs, taken after anti-PD-1 treatment. Here the CDR3 DNA reads TGTGCCAGCAGTGAAAACAGCATTAGCAATCAGCCCCAGCATTTT. This sequence encodes CASSENSISNQPQHF.